One and the same sample provided the 29 T cell receptor beta chains below, sequenced in a study of shared clonotypes between healthy human individuals. The assay was immunoSEQ multiplex PCR, and TCRdb's table has in-frame clones only and misses some. Among 2 million to 3 million clones listed, roughly 92% were seen once. The material sequenced was naive CD4+ T cells sorted from blood. Subset here: CD45RA+ positively selected. These receptors all come from a man aged 18 to 29 in good health.

V is TRBV10-3 and J is TRBJ1-2; a weak D match, TRBD1 (6 bases). The germline V gene encodes CDR1 ENHRY and CDR2 SYGVKD. V dropped 2 bases and J dropped 7 bases, with 11 bases sitting between them. The CDR3 is 13 amino acids. This CDR3 is CAISESQGPGYTF. CDR3 DNA: TGTGCCATCAGTGAGAGTCAGGGGCCTGGCTACACCTTC.

V is TRBV10-1 and J is TRBJ2-5; TRBD1 matches 8 bases. Trimming removed 3 bases from V and 7 bases from J; junction bases left unmatched: 4. CDR1 is WNHNN, CDR2 SYGVQD, per germline (reference sequence). CDR3 length equals 13 residues. The CDR3 region is CASSDAGGMTQYF. Written as DNA, the CDR3 is TGCGCCAGCAGTGATGCAGGGGGCATGACCCAGTACTTC.

The chain is built from TRBV5-4 and TRBJ2-3; a possible D gene is TRBD2 (6 bases). Germline CDR1 SGHNT, CDR2 YYREEE (reference sequence). The CDR3 loop spans 13 amino acids. The CDR3 bases are TGTGGAGGAGGGAGTGTTGGTGGAGATACGCAGTATTTT. Encoded protein: CGGGSVGGDTQYF.

Concerning this clone: Other DNA variants within this sample encode the same CDR3. The V and J genes are TRBV30 and TRBJ2-5; the D gene is possibly TRBD1 (8 bases). Germline V CDR1 and CDR2: GTSNPN, SVGIG (reference sequence). The CDR3 spans 14 residues. V lost 0 bases, J lost 2 bases, and 10 bases lay in between. The DNA for the CDR3 is TGTGCCTGGAGTGTACAGGGGGGGCAAGAGACCCAGTACTTC. This sequence encodes CAWSVQGGQETQYF.

The chain combines TRBV9 with TRBJ2-7; D is ambiguous. Between the trimmed V and J ends, which lost 0 bases and 2 bases, there was a span of 9 bases. This CDR3 has 14 residues. The germline V gene encodes CDR1 SGDLS and CDR2 YYNGEE. DNA for the CDR3: TGTGCCAGCAGCGTAGGTGTCGGACCCTACGAGCAGTACTTC. Its protein product is CASSVGVGPYEQYF.

The chain employs TRBV2 and TRBJ2-3; the D is unclear. Per germline, CDR1 SNHLY and CDR2 FYNNEI. This CDR3 region has 16 residues. V was trimmed by 6 bases and J by 1 base, leaving 17 bases between them. The CDR3 region has the DNA TGTGCCAGCAGCCCGGGTCTCCCCGCCGGCACAGATACGCAGTATTTT. This translates into CASSPGLPAGTDTQYF. Supplemented by reference TRBV2 and TRBJ2-3, the full variable domain reads EPEVTQTPSHQVTQMGQEVILRCVPISNHLYFYWYRQILGQKVEFLVSFYNNEISEKSEIFDDQFSVERPDGSNFTLKIRSTKLEDSAMYFCASSPGLPAGTDTQYFGPGTRLTVL.

This chain connects TRBV29-1 to TRBJ2-2, with 7 bases identical to TRBD2. Germline loops: CDR1 SQVTM, CDR2 ANQGSEA. This CDR3 comprises 15 residues. The junction had 8 bases not matched to a gene; V was cut back by 6 bases and J by 1 base. In DNA form, the CDR3 reads TGCAGCGTCTTACCGGGACTACAGAACACCGGGGAGCTGTTTTTT. It encodes CSVLPGLQNTGELFF.

The rearrangement uses TRBV18 and TRBJ2-2; perhaps TRBD1 as D (6 bases). The CDR3 covers 13 residues. Germline V CDR1 and CDR2: KGHSH, LQKENI. Trimming took off 4 bases at V and 6 bases at J, with 9 bases between the two ends. CDR3 DNA: TGTGCCAGCTCACGTCAGGGGTCCGGGGAGCTGTTTTTT. Amino acid sequence: CASSRQGSGELFF.

The V gene is TRBV5-6, the J gene TRBJ2-5, with 7 bases matching TRBD1. V shed 3 bases, J shed 1 base, and the junction held 3 bases outside the gene matches. Germline CDR1 SGHDT, CDR2 YYEEEE. The CDR3 contains 14 residues. CDR3 sequence reads: CASSSRDSQETQYF. CDR3 coding DNA: TGTGCCAGCAGCTCGAGGGACAGCCAAGAGACCCAGTACTTC.

The rearrangement joins TRBV6-4 to TRBJ2-3; D uncertain. The CDR3 is made up of 13 amino acids. Germline values: CDR1 MRHNA, CDR2 SNTAGT. The ends were cut back, 2 bases at V and 3 bases at J, with 6 bases in the middle. In DNA, the CDR3 is TGTGCCAGCAGTGACGACTTGACAGATACGCAGTATTTT. Translation: CASSDDLTDTQYF.

CDR3 sequence (DNA): TGTGCCAGCAGGGGACAGGGGGCTGAGACCCAGTACTTC. Translated: CASRGQGAETQYF. V is TRBV2 and J is TRBJ2-5; TRBD1 matches at 12 bases. CDR3 size: 13 residues. Germline V CDR1 and CDR2: SNHLY, FYNNEI. J gave up 5 bases and V 6 bases, and 1 base lay outside the gene matches.

As for this clone: Other nucleotide sequences in the sample specify the same CDR3. CDR3 nucleotides: TGTGCCAGCTCACCAGGTTCCGGGGGCACTGAAGCTTTCTTT. It specifies CASSPGSGGTEAFF. The chain recombines TRBV18 with TRBJ1-1; possible D gene TRBD1, 5 bases. Trimming removed 2 bases at V and 4 bases at J, with 11 bases between. Germline V lookup: CDR1 KGHSH, CDR2 LQKENI. The length of the CDR3 is 14 residues.

V gene TRBV27 combines with J gene TRBJ2-7; the D call may be TRBD1 or TRBD2 (6 bases each). The germline V gene encodes CDR1 MNHEY and CDR2 SMNVEV (reference sequence). This CDR3 is built from 14 residues. Trimming stripped 3 bases from V and 4 bases from J, with 13 bases between. The chain's CDR3 is CASSFKTGAYEQYF. CDR3 in DNA: TGTGCCAGCAGTTTCAAGACGGGGGCTTACGAGCAGTACTTC.

In the case of this clone: One junction end disagrees with the germline gene, perhaps due to a read error. The rearrangement links TRBV7-7 to TRBJ2-5; 13 nucleotides agree with TRBD2. The CDR3 is 15 amino acids. CDR1 is SSHAT, CDR2 FNYEAQ, per germline (reference sequence). The CDR3 coding sequence is TGTGCTAGCAGCCAAGGACTAGCGGGAGTGGAGACCCAGTACTTC. Protein sequence: CASSQGLAGVETQYF.

V is TRBV6-6 and J is TRBJ2-1; 11 bases match TRBD2. The junction had 6 bases not matched to a gene; V was cut back by 0 bases and J by 11 bases. Per germline, CDR1 MNHNY and CDR2 SVGAGI (reference sequence). The CDR3 is 15 residues long. The CDR3: CASSYSDSGGGKQFF. The CDR3 DNA reads TGTGCCAGCAGTTACTCGGATAGCGGGGGGGGAAAGCAGTTCTTC.

This chain links TRBV2 with TRBJ1-2; TRBD1 matches at 7 bases. Germline loops: CDR1 SNHLY, CDR2 FYNNEI. Trimming at V came to 2 bases and at J to 8 bases, leaving 11 bases not matched to a gene. This CDR3 has 15 amino acids. As DNA, the CDR3 is TGTGCCAGCAGTGAACAGGTTGGGGCAGGGGGAGGCTACACCTTC. Translated, it gives CASSEQVGAGGGYTF.

This clone showed up just once. The chain is built from TRBV15 and TRBJ1-1; D is ambiguous. The CDR3 has 12 amino acids. V gave up 3 bases and J gave up 7 bases, with 9 bases separating them. The germline V gene encodes CDR1 LNHNV and CDR2 YYDKDF (reference sequence). Here the CDR3 DNA reads TGTGCCACCAGCAGGCGGGCAGGTGAAGCTTTCTTT. Protein: CATSRRAGEAFF.

The chain couples TRBV19 to TRBJ2-1; 11 bases fit TRBD1. The CDR3 has 14 residues. Germline V lookup: CDR1 LNHDA, CDR2 SQIVND (reference sequence). V shed 9 bases, J shed 9 bases, and the junction held 10 bases outside the gene matches. CDR3: CASTSGQGEGEQFF. CDR3 nucleotide sequence: TGTGCCAGCACCTCGGGACAGGGGGAAGGTGAGCAGTTCTTC.

This chain uses TRBV19 with TRBJ2-6; perhaps TRBD2 as D (7 bases). Germline CDR1 LNHDA, CDR2 SQIVND (reference sequence). CDR3 length equals 17 residues. Trimming left V 3 bases short and J 4 bases short, with 16 bases between. CDR3 nucleotides: TGTGCCAGTAGTATTGGAGTCGGGGGGACAGGGGCCAACGTCCTGACTTTC. Protein product: CASSIGVGGTGANVLTF.

The J gene is TRBJ1-1, the V gene TRBV5-1, with 9 bases lining up with TRBD1. Germline V lookup: CDR1 SGHRS, CDR2 YFSETQ. Trimming removed 4 bases from V and 3 bases from J; junction bases left unmatched: 4. CDR3 length: 14 amino acids. CDR3 amino acids: CASSPTGGYTEAFF. CDR3 nucleotide sequence: TGCGCCAGCAGCCCTACAGGGGGCTACACTGAAGCTTTCTTT.

The V and J genes are TRBV28 and TRBJ1-1; D remains unclear. V lost 6 bases and J 1 base, leaving 9 bases between the germline ends. This CDR3 spans 13 amino acids. CDR1 and CDR2 from the germline V gene are MDHEN and SYDVKM. CDR3 region: CASSPVENTEAFF. In DNA form, the CDR3 reads TGTGCCAGCAGCCCGGTGGAGAACACTGAAGCTTTCTTT. Together with reference TRBV28 and TRBJ1-1, the CDR3 gives the full variable domain: DVKVTQSSRYLVKRTGEKVFLECVQDMDHENMFWYRQDPGLGLRLIYFSYDVKMKEKGDIPEGYSVSREKKERFSLILESASTNQTSMYLCASSPVENTEAFFGQGTRLTVV.

The chain recombines TRBV28 with TRBJ2-7; 8 positions match TRBD1. This CDR3 spans 17 amino acids. The V and J ends lost 6 bases and 2 bases, in that order; junction bases with no gene match: 15. From germline, CDR1 is MDHEN and CDR2 SYDVKM. The CDR3 loop reads CASSLLSWDRTTYEQYF. The CDR3 DNA reads TGTGCCAGCAGCCTACTGTCATGGGACAGGACTACCTACGAGCAGTACTTC. The full variable domain, rest sourced from reference TRBV28 and TRBJ2-7, is DVKVTQSSRYLVKRTGEKVFLECVQDMDHENMFWYRQDPGLGLRLIYFSYDVKMKEKGDIPEGYSVSREKKERFSLILESASTNQTSMYLCASSLLSWDRTTYEQYFGPGTRLTVT.

Comments on this clone: The same CDR3 arises from other DNA sequences in this sample as well. The rearrangement uses TRBV7-9 and TRBJ2-7; D is ambiguous. Germline-derived CDR1 and CDR2 are SEHNR and FQNEAQ (reference sequence). CDR3 size: 13 residues. With 3 bases removed from V and 0 bases from J, the gap between germline ends came to 6 bases. CDR3 DNA sequence: TGTGCCAGCAGCTTGCCTAACTCCTACGAGCAGTACTTC. Translating it yields CASSLPNSYEQYF.

In this sample, this clone turned up once. This sample includes further DNA sequences coding for the same CDR3. The chain has TRBV5-1 and TRBJ1-1; maybe TRBD1 (6 bases). Germline CDR1 is SGHRS and CDR2 is YFSETQ. V lost 2 bases and J 2 bases, leaving 7 bases between the germline ends. The CDR3 covers 13 residues. The CDR3 loop reads CASSLQGNTEAFF. The CDR3 DNA sequence: TGCGCCAGCAGCTTACAGGGAAACACTGAAGCTTTCTTT.

V gene TRBV7-2 combines with J gene TRBJ2-2; D is unclear. The V and J ends lost 5 bases and 6 bases respectively, with 10 bases between them. Germline V gene lookup returns CDR1 SGHTA and CDR2 FQGNSA. The CDR3 loop spans 13 amino acids. CDR3 in amino acids: CASSPILAGELFF. CDR3 nucleotides: TGTGCCAGCAGCCCCATCCTAGCCGGGGAGCTGTTTTTT.

The rearrangement links TRBV5-6 to TRBJ2-7, with D unresolved. This CDR3 is built from 16 residues. Germline V gives CDR1 SGHDT, CDR2 YYEEEE. V shed 0 bases and J shed 1 base, with 14 bases lying between them. This chain's CDR3 is CASSLGGTPLSYEQYF. The CDR3 DNA sequence: TGTGCCAGCAGCTTGGGAGGTACCCCCCTTTCCTACGAGCAGTACTTC.

This chain uses TRBV6-1 with TRBJ1-5; 9 bases are a match to TRBD1. The CDR3 extends over 15 amino acids. J gave up 10 bases and V 5 bases, and 12 bases lay outside the gene matches. The germline gives CDR1 MNHNS, CDR2 SASEGT. The CDR3 nucleotides are TGTGCCAGCAGTACCCCGGGACAGGGTTTCCAACCCCAGCATTTT. This sequence encodes CASSTPGQGFQPQHF.

The rearrangement links TRBV19 to TRBJ1-6, with 7 bases identical to TRBD1. The CDR3 covers 15 residues. The V segment lost 6 bases and the J segment 4 bases; nucleotides outside the gene matches: 6. The germline V gene encodes CDR1 LNHDA and CDR2 SQIVND (reference sequence). This chain's CDR3 is CASSDWDSYNSPLHF. The CDR3 DNA follows: TGTGCCAGTAGCGACTGGGACAGTTATAATTCACCCCTCCACTTT.

The chain carries TRBV28 and TRBJ2-2, with D perhaps matching TRBD2 (6 bases). The CDR3 has 17 amino acids. V was clipped by 5 bases and J by 3 bases, with 19 bases between them. Germline V lookup: CDR1 MDHEN, CDR2 SYDVKM. Here the CDR3 DNA reads TGTGCCAGCAGTGGGCGGGGCGGGCGTACCTACACCGGGGAGCTGTTTTTT. It codes for CASSGRGGRTYTGELFF.